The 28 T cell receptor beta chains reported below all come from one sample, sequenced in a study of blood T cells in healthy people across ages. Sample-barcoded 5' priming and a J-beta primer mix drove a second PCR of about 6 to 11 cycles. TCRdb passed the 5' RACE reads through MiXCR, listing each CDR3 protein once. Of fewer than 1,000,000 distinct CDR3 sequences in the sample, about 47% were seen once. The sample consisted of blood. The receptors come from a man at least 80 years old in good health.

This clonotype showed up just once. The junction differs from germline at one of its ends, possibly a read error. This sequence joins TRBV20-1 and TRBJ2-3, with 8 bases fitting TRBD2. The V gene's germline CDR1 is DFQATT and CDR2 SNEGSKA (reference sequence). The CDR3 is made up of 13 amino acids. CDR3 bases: TGCGGTGCATCGACTAGCGGCACAGATACGCAGTATTTT. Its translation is CGASTSGTDTQYF.

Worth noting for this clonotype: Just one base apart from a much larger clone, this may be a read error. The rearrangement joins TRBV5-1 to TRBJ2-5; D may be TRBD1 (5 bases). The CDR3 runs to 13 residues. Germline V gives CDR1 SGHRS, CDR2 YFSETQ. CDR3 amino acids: CARSLTAQETQYF. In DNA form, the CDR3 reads TGCGCCCGCAGCTTGACAGCCCAAGAGACCCAGTACTTC. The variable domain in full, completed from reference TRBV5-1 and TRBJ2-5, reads KAGVTQTPRYLIKTRGQQVTLSCSPISGHRSVSWYQQTPGQGLQFLFEYFSETQRNKGNFPGRFSGRQFSNSRSEMNVSTLELGDSALYLCARSLTAQETQYFGPGTRLLVL.

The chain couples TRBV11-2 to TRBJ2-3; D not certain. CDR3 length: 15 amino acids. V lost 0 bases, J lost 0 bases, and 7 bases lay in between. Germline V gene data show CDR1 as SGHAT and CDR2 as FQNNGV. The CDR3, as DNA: TGTGCCAGCAGCTTAGATCAACCTAGCACAGATACGCAGTATTTT. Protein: CASSLDQPSTDTQYF.

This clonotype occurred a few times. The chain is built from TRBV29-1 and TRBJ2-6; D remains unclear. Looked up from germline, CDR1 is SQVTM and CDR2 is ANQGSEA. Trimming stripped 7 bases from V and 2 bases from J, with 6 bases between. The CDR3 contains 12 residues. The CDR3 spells CSEKTGANVLTF. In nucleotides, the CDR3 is TGCAGCGAAAAGACTGGGGCCAACGTCCTGACTTTC. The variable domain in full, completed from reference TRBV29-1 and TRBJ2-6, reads SAVISQKPSRDICQRGTSLTIQCQVDSQVTMMFWYRQQPGQSLTLIATANQGSEATYESGFVIDKFPISRPNLTFSTLTVSNMSPEDSSIYLCSEKTGANVLTFGAGSRLTVL.

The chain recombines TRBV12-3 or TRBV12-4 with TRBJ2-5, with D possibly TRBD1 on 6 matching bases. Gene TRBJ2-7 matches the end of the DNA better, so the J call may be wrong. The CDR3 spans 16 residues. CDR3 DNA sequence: TGTGCCAGCAGTTTAGGGGTTGGGACCCCAGGGGTCGAGCAGTACTTC. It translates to CASSLGVGTPGVEQYF.

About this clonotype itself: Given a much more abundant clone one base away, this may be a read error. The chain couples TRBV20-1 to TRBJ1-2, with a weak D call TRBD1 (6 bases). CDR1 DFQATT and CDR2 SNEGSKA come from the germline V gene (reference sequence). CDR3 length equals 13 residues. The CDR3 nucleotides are TGCAATGCTGGGGACAACGGTGAGGCTGGCTACACCTTC. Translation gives CNAGDNGEAGYTF.

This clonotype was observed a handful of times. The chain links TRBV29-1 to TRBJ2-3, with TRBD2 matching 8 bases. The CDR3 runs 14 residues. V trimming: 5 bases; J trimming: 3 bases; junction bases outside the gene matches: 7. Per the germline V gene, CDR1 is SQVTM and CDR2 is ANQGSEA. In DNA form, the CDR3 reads TGCAGCGTTTCCCACGGGAGGGTAACAGATACGCAGTATTTT. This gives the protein CSVSHGRVTDTQYF.

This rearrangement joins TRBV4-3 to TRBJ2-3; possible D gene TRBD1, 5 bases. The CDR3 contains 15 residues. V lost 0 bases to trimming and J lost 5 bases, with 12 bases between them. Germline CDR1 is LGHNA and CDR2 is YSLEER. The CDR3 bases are TGCGCCAGCAGCCAAGACAGGGTAGTCGGAGATACGCAGTATTTT. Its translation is CASSQDRVVGDTQYF.

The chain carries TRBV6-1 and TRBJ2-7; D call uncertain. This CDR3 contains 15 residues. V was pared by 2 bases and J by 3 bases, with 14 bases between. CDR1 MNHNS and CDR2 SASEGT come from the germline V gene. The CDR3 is CASSELFQIYYEQYF. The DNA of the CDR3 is TGTGCCAGCAGTGAATTATTTCAGATATACTACGAGCAGTACTTC.

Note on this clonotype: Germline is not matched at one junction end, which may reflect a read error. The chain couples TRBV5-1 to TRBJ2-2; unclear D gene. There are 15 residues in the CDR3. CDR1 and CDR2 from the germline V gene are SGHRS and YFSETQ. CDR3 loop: CTSSLQVEYTGELFF. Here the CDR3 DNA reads TGCACCAGCAGCTTGCAGGTCGAATACACCGGGGAGCTGTTTTTT.

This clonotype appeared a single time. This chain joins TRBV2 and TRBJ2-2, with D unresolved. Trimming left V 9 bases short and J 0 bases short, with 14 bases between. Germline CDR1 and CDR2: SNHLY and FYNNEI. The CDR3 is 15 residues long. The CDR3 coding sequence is TGTGCCAGTTCACTCAGCAATACGAACACCGGGGAGCTGTTTTTT. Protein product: CASSLSNTNTGELFF.

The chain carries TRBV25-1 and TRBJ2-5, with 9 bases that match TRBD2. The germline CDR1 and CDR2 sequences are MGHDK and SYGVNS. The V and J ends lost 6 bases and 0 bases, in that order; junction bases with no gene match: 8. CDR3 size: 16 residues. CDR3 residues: CASRTGLAPYQETQYF. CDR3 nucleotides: TGTGCCAGCAGGACCGGACTAGCGCCGTACCAAGAGACCCAGTACTTC.

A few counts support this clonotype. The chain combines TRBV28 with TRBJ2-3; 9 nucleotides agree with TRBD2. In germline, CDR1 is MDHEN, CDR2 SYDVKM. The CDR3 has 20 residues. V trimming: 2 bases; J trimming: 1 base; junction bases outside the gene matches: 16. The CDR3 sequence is CASSLGGSGFGGRGTDTQYF. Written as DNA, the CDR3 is TGTGCCAGCAGTTTAGGCGGCTCCGGGTTTGGCGGGAGGGGCACAGATACGCAGTATTTT.

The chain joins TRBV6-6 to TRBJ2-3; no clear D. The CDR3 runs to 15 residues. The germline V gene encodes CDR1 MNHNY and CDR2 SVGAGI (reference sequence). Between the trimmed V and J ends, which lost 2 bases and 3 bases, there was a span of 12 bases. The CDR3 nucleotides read TGTGCCAGCAGTTACGCGAAGGGTAGGACAGATACGCAGTATTTT. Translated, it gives CASSYAKGRTDTQYF.

In DNA, the CDR3 is TGTGCCAGCAGTTTCCCAAGGGGGGGATACTCCTACGAGCAGTTCTTC. Residues: CASSFPRGGYSYEQFF. The chain couples TRBV28 to TRBJ2-1; tentative D call: TRBD2 (7 bases). This CDR3 contains 16 residues. V lost 3 bases and J 10 bases, leaving 22 bases between the germline ends. CDR1 and CDR2 (germline): MDHEN, SYDVKM.

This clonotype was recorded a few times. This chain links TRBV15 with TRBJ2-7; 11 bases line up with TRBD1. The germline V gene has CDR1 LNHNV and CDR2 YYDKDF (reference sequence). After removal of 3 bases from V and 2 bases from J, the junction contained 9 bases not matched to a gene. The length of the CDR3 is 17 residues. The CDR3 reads CATSRDRGQSYTYEQYF. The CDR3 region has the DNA TGTGCCACCAGCAGGGACAGGGGGCAATCGTATACCTACGAGCAGTACTTC.

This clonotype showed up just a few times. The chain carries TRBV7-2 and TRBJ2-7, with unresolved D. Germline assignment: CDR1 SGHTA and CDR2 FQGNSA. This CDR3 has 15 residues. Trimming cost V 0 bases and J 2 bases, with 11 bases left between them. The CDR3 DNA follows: TGTGCCAGCAGCTTAGCGAAGGACCTTACCTACGAGCAGTACTTC. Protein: CASSLAKDLTYEQYF.

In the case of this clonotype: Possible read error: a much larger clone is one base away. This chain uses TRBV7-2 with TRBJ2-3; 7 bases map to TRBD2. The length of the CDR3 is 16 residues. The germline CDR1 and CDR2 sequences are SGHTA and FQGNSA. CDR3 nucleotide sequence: TGTGCCTGCAGCTTAGAAGGGAGGGCCTCCACAGATACGCAGTATTTT. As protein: CACSLEGRASTDTQYF.

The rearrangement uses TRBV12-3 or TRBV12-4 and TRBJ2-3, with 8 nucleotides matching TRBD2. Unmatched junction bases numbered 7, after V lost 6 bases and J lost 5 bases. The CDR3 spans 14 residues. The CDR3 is CASRTSVFQDTQYF. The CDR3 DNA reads TGTGCCAGCAGGACTAGCGTTTTTCAAGATACGCAGTATTTT.

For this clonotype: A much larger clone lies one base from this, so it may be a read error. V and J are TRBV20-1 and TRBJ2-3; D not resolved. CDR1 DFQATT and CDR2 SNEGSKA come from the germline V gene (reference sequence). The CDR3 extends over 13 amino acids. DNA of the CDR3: TGCAATGCCTTGCCCTCATTTGCAGATACGCAGTATTTT. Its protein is CNALPSFADTQYF.

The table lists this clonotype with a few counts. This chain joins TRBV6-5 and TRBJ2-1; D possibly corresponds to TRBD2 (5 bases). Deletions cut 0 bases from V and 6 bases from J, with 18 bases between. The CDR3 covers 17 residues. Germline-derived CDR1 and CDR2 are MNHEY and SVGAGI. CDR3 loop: CASSYSNVVGLRNEQFF. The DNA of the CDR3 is TGTGCCAGCAGTTACTCAAACGTTGTCGGACTCCGCAATGAGCAGTTCTTC.

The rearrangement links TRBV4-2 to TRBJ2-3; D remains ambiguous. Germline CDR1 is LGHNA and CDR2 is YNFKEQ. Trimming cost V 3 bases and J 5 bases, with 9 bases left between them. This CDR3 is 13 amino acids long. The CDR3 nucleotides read TGTGCCAGCAGCCAGCCCTTGGAAGATACGCAGTATTTT. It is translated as CASSQPLEDTQYF.

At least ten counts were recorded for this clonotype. CDR3: CSVPLAGWETQYF. The CDR3 DNA reads as TGCAGCGTTCCACTAGCGGGATGGGAGACCCAGTACTTC. V usage is TRBV29-1 and J usage is TRBJ2-5; 10 nucleotides line up with TRBD2. V trimming: 5 bases; J trimming: 5 bases; junction bases outside the gene matches: 5. Per the germline V gene, CDR1 is SQVTM and CDR2 is ANQGSEA. The CDR3 is 13 amino acids.

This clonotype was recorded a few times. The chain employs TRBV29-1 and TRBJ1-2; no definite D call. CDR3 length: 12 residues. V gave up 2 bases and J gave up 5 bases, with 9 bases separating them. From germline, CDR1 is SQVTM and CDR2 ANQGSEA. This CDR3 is CSVETHRYGYTF. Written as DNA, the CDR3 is TGCAGCGTTGAAACCCACAGATATGGCTACACCTTC.

CDR3: CSAGTGHGQPQHF. The CDR3 DNA reads TGCAGTGCCGGGACAGGGCACGGTCAGCCCCAGCATTTT. J is TRBJ1-5 and V is TRBV20-1; TRBD1 agrees at 9 bases. Germline V lookup: CDR1 DFQATT, CDR2 SNEGSKA (reference sequence). Unmatched junction bases numbered 6, after V lost 6 bases and J lost 6 bases. This CDR3 comprises 13 residues.

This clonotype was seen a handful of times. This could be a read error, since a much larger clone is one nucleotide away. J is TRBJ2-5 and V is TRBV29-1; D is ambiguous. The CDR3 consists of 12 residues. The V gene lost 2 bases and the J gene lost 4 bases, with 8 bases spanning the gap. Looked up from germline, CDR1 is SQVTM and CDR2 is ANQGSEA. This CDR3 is CSVESVGETQYF. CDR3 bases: TGCAGCGTTGAAAGTGTGGGAGAGACCCAGTACTTC.

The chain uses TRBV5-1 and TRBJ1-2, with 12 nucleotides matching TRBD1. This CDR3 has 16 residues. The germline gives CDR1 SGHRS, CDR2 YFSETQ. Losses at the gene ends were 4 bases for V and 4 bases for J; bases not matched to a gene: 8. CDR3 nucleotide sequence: TGCGCCAGCAGCCCCGGGACAGGGGGCACCCCCTATGGCTACACCTTC. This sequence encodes CASSPGTGGTPYGYTF. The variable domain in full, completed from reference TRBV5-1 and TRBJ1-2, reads KAGVTQTPRYLIKTRGQQVTLSCSPISGHRSVSWYQQTPGQGLQFLFEYFSETQRNKGNFPGRFSGRQFSNSRSEMNVSTLELGDSALYLCASSPGTGGTPYGYTFGSGTRLTVV.

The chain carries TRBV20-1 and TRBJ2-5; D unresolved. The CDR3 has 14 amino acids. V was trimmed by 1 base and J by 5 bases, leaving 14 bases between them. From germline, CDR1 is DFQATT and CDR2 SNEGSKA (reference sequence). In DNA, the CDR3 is TGCAGTGCTAGAGGGGATAAGCCCCCGGAGACCCAGTACTTC. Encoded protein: CSARGDKPPETQYF.